The present T cell receptor (beta chain) was sequenced within a study of OX40 agonist ivuxolimab in advanced cancers. Clones were sequenced by immunoSEQ multiplex PCR, and TCRdb holds only the in-frame ones, with some missing. The table includes approximately 68,000 clones, approximately 92% detected once. V shed 7 bases, J shed 7 bases, and the junction held 3 bases outside the gene matches. In germline, CDR1 is MDHEN, CDR2 SYDVKM. The CDR3 totals 12 residues. This clone was detected once. This TCR was recovered from an adult with an advanced solid tumor such as melanoma, head and neck, liver or kidney cancer. The source was CD4+ or CD8+ T cells sorted from blood, collected in a trial of the OX40 agonist ivuxolimab. The chain recombines TRBV28 with TRBJ2-2, with 7 bases lining up with TRBD1. CDR3 nucleotide sequence: TGTGCCAGCAAAAGGGGGCACGGGGAGCTGTTTTTT. Translated: CASKRGHGELFF.